A selection of T cell receptor beta chains follows, all from one sample in a study of cytomegalovirus exposure and HLA in healthy donors. TCRdb's table, derived via immunoSEQ multiplex PCR, lists solely in-frame clones and lacks some. Of roughly 150,000 clones listed, around 80% were seen once; the top ten hold about 1.3%. Sequencing was performed on PBMCs. These receptors all stem from a male donor in good health and CMV-seronegative. Both conserved end residues are trimmed from each CDR3. Fields, in order: CDR3 length, J gene, V gene, CDR3 protein.

>12|TRBJ1-2|TRBV6-5
ASRRWTGGDGYT
>13|TRBJ1-1|TRBV6-5
ASSTRDRGSSEAF
>14|TRBJ2-5|TRBV14
ASSPRDRGRWETQY
>9|TRBJ2-5|TRBV7-2
ATMEGETQY
>13|TRBJ1-5|TRBV4-1
ASSHLTGNNQPQH
>14|TRBJ1-4|TRBV7-9
ASSYGGDRGRGKLF
>12|-|TRBV7-7
ASSLAEGAYEQY
>15|TRBJ2-5|TRBV13
ASSWGASGSQWETQY
>14|TRBJ1-3|TRBV7-8
ASSLAGGPGGNTIY
>13|TRBJ2-1|TRBV5-1
ASSLEGDSYNEQF
>13|TRBJ2-3|TRBV29-1
SVRSEAGRTDTQY
>12|TRBJ2-1|TRBV6-1
ASSAGTAYNEQF
>15|TRBJ1-4|TRBV19
ASSWTGGSSTNEKLF
>9|TRBJ2-5|TRBV6-6
ASSYRETQY
>14|TRBJ2-7|TRBV5-1
ASSLEGGAVSREQY
>13|TRBJ2-1|TRBV6-1
ASSERTSGGYEQF
>13|TRBJ1-1|TRBV28
ASGRGMGGSTEAF
>11|TRBJ2-7|TRBV6-6
ASSYGTSYEQY
>13|TRBJ2-5|TRBV6-1
ASSDPPRGQETQY
>12|TRBJ2-1|TRBV7-3
ASSPPERSNEQF
>12|TRBJ2-4|TRBV6-5
ASSKTGERGIQY
>8|TRBJ1-4|TRBV6-5
ASRGEELF
>13|TRBJ2-7|TRBV5-1
ASSPTSGGPYEQY
>15|TRBJ1-2|TRBV4-3
ASSQGFGRGLLYGYT
>13|-|TRBV7-9
ASSLETGERYEQY
>13|TRBJ2-1|TRBV7-9
ASSRTSGSVHEQF
>12|TRBJ1-1|TRBV5-8
ASSRTGVYTEAF
>12|TRBJ2-5|TRBV7-2
ASSLGGASETQY
>12|TRBJ2-7|TRBV19
ASSIGPGSDEQY
>10|TRBJ1-1|TRBV28
ASSSQVPEAF
>10|TRBJ1-2|TRBV19
AISDRGHGYT
>13|TRBJ2-7|TRBV27
ASSLFSGSIHEQY
>12|TRBJ1-3|TRBV6-6
ASRDSNSGNTIY
>11|TRBJ2-5|TRBV6-1
ASTWTNSETQY
>16|TRBJ2-7|TRBV5-1
ASSLALGQALLTYEQY
>7|TRBJ2-3|TRBV7-9
SSSSERY
>11|TRBJ1-1|TRBV18
ASLGGRNTEAF